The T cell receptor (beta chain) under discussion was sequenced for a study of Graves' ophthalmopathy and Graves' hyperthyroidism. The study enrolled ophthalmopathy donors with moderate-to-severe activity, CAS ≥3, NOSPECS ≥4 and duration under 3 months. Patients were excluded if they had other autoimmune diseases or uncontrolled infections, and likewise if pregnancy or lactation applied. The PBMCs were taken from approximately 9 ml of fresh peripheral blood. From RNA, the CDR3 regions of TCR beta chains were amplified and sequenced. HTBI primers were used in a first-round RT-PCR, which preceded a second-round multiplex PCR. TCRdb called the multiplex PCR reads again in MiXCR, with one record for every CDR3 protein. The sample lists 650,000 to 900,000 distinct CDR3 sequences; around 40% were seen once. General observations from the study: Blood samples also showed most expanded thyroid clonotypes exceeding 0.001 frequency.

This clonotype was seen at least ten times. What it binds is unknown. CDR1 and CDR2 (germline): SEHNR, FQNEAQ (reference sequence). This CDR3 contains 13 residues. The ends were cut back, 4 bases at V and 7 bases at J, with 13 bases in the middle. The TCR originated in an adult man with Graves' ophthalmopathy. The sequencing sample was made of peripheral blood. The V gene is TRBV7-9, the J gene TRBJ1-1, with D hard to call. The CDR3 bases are TGTGCCAGCAGCTCCGCCGGGCGCAATGAAGCTTTCTTT. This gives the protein CASSSAGRNEAFF.